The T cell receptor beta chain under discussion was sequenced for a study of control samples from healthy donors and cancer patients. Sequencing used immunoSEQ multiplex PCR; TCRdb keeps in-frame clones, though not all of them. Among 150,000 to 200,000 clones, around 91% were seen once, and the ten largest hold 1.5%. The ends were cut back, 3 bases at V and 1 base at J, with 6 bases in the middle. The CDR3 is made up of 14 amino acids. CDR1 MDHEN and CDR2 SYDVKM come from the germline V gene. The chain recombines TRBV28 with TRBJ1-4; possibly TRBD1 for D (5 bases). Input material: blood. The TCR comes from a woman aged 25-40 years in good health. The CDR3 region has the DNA TGTGCCAGCAGTTTCGGGGGAACTAATGAAAAACTGTTTTTT. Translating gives CASSFGGTNEKLFF.